The 29 T cell receptor beta chains below come from one sample, sequenced in a study of blood T cell repertoires in COVID-19. Assay used: immunoSEQ multiplex PCR; TCRdb lists only in-frame clones, some missing. This repertoire shows roughly 250,000 clones, around 83% found once; its top ten account for roughly an eighth. Sequenced input: peripheral blood. The origin of the receptors is a woman between 55 and 75 years old with active or convalescent COVID-19.

This clone was seen a handful of times. As DNA, the CDR3 is TGTGCCAGCAGCTTAGACGGGACAGCTGTAGGAAACACCATATATTTT. Translating it yields CASSLDGTAVGNTIYF. The chain employs TRBV7-9 and TRBJ1-3, with 7 bases lining up with TRBD1. The CDR3 sequence is 16 residues long. Germline CDR1 and CDR2: SEHNR and FQNEAQ (reference sequence). Trimming cost V 1 base and J 4 bases; bases outside gene matches: 7.

The chain links TRBV27 to TRBJ1-2; D is perhaps TRBD1 (6 bases). Germline lookup yields CDR1 MNHEY and CDR2 SMNVEV (reference sequence). Trimming stripped 5 bases from V and 7 bases from J, with 23 bases between. The length of the CDR3 is 16 residues. The CDR3 protein is CASSPSAGGGLGGYTF. The CDR3 coding sequence is TGTGCCAGCAGTCCCTCCGCGGGAGGGGGTTTGGGTGGCTACACCTTC.

This clone has a single count. The chain carries TRBV9 and TRBJ2-5; 7 bases agree with TRBD1. Germline loops: CDR1 SGDLS, CDR2 YYNGEE. CDR3 size: 14 residues. J gave up 1 base and V 0 bases, and 0 bases lay outside the gene matches. The CDR3 sequence: CASSVGDSQETQYF. DNA of the CDR3: TGTGCCAGCAGCGTAGGGGACAGCCAAGAGACCCAGTACTTC.

The chain couples TRBV6-6 to TRBJ1-6, with D possibly TRBD1 on 5 matching bases. Trimming took off 5 bases at V and 6 bases at J, with 11 bases between the two ends. The length of the CDR3 is 14 residues. Germline CDR1 is MNHNY and CDR2 is SVGAGI (reference sequence). The CDR3 is CASSATVLNSPLHF. For the CDR3, the DNA is TGTGCCAGCAGTGCGACAGTTCTTAATTCACCCCTCCACTTT.

The CDR3 here is CASSRTGRYNEQFF. The DNA of the CDR3 is TGTGCCAGCAGCCGGACAGGGAGATACAATGAGCAGTTCTTC. This chain links TRBV6-4 with TRBJ2-1; 8 bases are a match to TRBD1. Per the germline V gene, CDR1 is MRHNA and CDR2 is SNTAGT. Trimming cost V 6 bases and J 4 bases; bases outside gene matches: 5. The CDR3 totals 14 residues.

The chain carries TRBV28 and TRBJ1-2; possible D gene TRBD1, 6 bases. The CDR3 has 14 residues. The V gene lost 7 bases and the J gene lost 8 bases, with 20 bases spanning the gap. Germline assignment: CDR1 MDHEN and CDR2 SYDVKM. This chain's CDR3 is CASITPKGRGGYTF. CDR3 nucleotides: TGTGCCAGCATTACGCCAAAAGGAAGGGGGGGCTACACCTTC.

This clone was picked up a small number of times. This chain connects TRBV5-1 to TRBJ2-1; the D gene is possibly TRBD2 (6 bases). Deletions cut 3 bases from V and 2 bases from J, with 15 bases between. The CDR3 is 16 amino acids. Germline V CDR1 and CDR2: SGHRS, YFSETQ. The CDR3 nucleotides are TGCGCCAGCAGCTCGTTGGGAGGTTCCACCTACAATGAGCAGTTCTTC. Residues: CASSSLGGSTYNEQFF.

The chain couples TRBV30 to TRBJ2-5, with 8 nucleotides matching TRBD2. This CDR3 has 15 amino acids. V trimming: 4 bases; J trimming: 5 bases; junction bases outside the gene matches: 12. Germline loops: CDR1 GTSNPN, CDR2 SVGIG (reference sequence). CDR3 region: CAWTISGGPGETQYF. The CDR3 DNA sequence: TGTGCCTGGACGATAAGCGGGGGCCCGGGGGAGACCCAGTACTTC. The full variable domain, with the rest looked up from reference TRBV30 and TRBJ2-5, is SQTIHQWPATLVQPVGSPLSLECTVEGTSNPNLYWYRQAAGRGLQLLFYSVGIGQISSEVPQNLSASRPQDRQFILSSKKLLLSDSGFYLCAWTISGGPGETQYFGPGTRLLVL.

This clone was seen only once. The chain joins TRBV5-1 to TRBJ1-1; possible D gene TRBD1, 6 bases. In germline, CDR1 is SGHRS, CDR2 YFSETQ. This CDR3 is built from 14 residues. V lost 3 bases and J lost 12, with 21 bases in between. DNA of the CDR3: TGCGCCAGCAGCTCGGAGGAGCCGAGACAGGTATCTTTCTTT. Translating it yields CASSSEEPRQVSFF.

The rearrangement links TRBV5-6 to TRBJ2-1; 8 bases match TRBD2. The CDR3 contains 15 residues. CDR1 is SGHDT and CDR2 is YYEEEE in the germline V gene. V lost 4 bases to trimming and J lost 7 bases; unmatched junction nucleotides: 10. CDR3 coding DNA: TGTGCCAGCAGCCCGGGAGGGGGACTATCGAATGAGCAGTTCTTC. It yields the protein CASSPGGGLSNEQFF. Based on the CDR3 plus reference TRBV5-6 and TRBJ2-1, the full variable domain is DAGVTQSPTHLIKTRGQQVTLRCSPKSGHDTVSWYQQALGQGPQFIFQYYEEEERQRGNFPDRFSGHQFPNYSSELNVNALLLGDSALYLCASSPGGGLSNEQFFGPGTRLTVL.

The gene calls are TRBV10-3 and TRBJ2-1; 9 bases are shared with TRBD2. Trimming took 0 bases from V and 6 from J; bases not matched to a gene: 3. Germline CDR1 and CDR2: ENHRY and SYGVKD. This CDR3 is 15 amino acids long. CDR3 residues: CAISESGLASNEQFF. The CDR3, as DNA: TGTGCCATCAGTGAGTCTGGACTAGCGTCCAATGAGCAGTTCTTC.

The chain employs TRBV4-3 and TRBJ1-3; weak D call: TRBD1 (5 bases). The CDR3 runs to 17 residues. V lost 3 bases and J lost 0, with 15 bases in between. Germline V CDR1 and CDR2: LGHNA, YSLEER. CDR3: CASSQKLEGNSGNTIYF. The CDR3 DNA reads as TGCGCCAGCAGCCAGAAGTTGGAGGGGAACTCTGGAAACACCATATATTTT.

The V call is TRBV11-2, the J call TRBJ1-1; TRBD1 matches at 10 bases. Germline V gene data show CDR1 as SGHAT and CDR2 as FQNNGV. The CDR3 consists of 15 residues. The V and J ends lost 0 bases and 8 bases, in that order; junction bases with no gene match: 6. CDR3 bases: TGTGCCAGCAGCTTAGACTCGACAGGGGGCAGGGAAGCTTTCTTT. Its translation: CASSLDSTGGREAFF.

The V call is TRBV7-2, the J call TRBJ2-5; TRBD2 agrees at 7 bases. V lost 0 bases to trimming and J lost 1 base; unmatched junction nucleotides: 2. This CDR3 contains 15 residues. CDR1 is SGHTA and CDR2 is FQGNSA in the germline V gene. CDR3 sequence reads: CASSLAGTTQETQYF. The CDR3 DNA sequence: TGTGCCAGCAGCTTAGCGGGGACTACCCAAGAGACCCAGTACTTC.

The chain carries TRBV28 and TRBJ1-2; D ambiguous. Germline loops: CDR1 MDHEN, CDR2 SYDVKM. V was trimmed by 4 bases and J by 3 bases, leaving 12 bases between them. This CDR3 spans 14 amino acids. The CDR3 reads CASSSGSRDYGYTF. CDR3 DNA: TGTGCCAGCAGTTCCGGGTCCCGGGACTATGGCTACACCTTC.

This rearrangement joins TRBV7-9 to TRBJ1-1; D is possibly TRBD1 (5 bases). The V end lost 5 bases, the J end lost 1 base, and 20 bases lay between the germline ends. Germline V gene lookup returns CDR1 SEHNR and CDR2 FQNEAQ (reference sequence). The CDR3 has 17 amino acids. CDR3 nucleotides: TGTGCCAGCAGCCCTCGGGGGATAGGCTTCGGGAACACTGAAGCTTTCTTT. It encodes CASSPRGIGFGNTEAFF. The full variable domain, with the rest looked up from reference TRBV7-9 and TRBJ1-1, is DTGVSQNPRHKITKRGQNVTFRCDPISEHNRLYWYRQTLGQGPEFLTYFQNEAQLEKSRLLSDRFSAERPKGSFSTLEIQRTEQGDSAMYLCASSPRGIGFGNTEAFFGQGTRLTVV.

The rearrangement joins TRBV19 to TRBJ1-1; D is unclear. V lost 3 bases, J lost 5 bases, and 4 bases lay in between. The CDR3 is 11 amino acids. In germline, CDR1 is LNHDA, CDR2 SQIVND (reference sequence). CDR3 sequence: CASSMQTEAFF. CDR3 DNA: TGTGCCAGTAGTATGCAGACTGAAGCTTTCTTT. Drawing the rest from reference TRBV19 and TRBJ1-1, the complete variable domain is DGGITQSPKYLFRKEGQNVTLSCEQNLNHDAMYWYRQDPGQGLRLIYYSQIVNDFQKGDIAEGYSVSREKKESFPLTVTSAQKNPTAFYLCASSMQTEAFFGQGTRLTVV.

The J gene is TRBJ1-3, the V gene TRBV18, with D possibly matching TRBD1 (6 bases). The CDR3 runs 15 residues. With 3 bases removed from V and 0 bases from J, the gap between germline ends came to 9 bases. Germline-derived CDR1 and CDR2 are KGHSH and LQKENI. This CDR3 is CASSPDSLSGNTIYF. The CDR3 DNA follows: TGTGCCAGCTCACCGGACAGTCTCTCTGGAAACACCATATATTTT.

This clone was picked up one time. The CDR3 coding sequence is TGTGCCAGTAGTACGGGTCGGGGGAACACCGGGGAGCTGTTTTTT. Translation gives CASSTGRGNTGELFF. V is TRBV19 and J is TRBJ2-2; the D gene is possibly TRBD2 (5 bases). Germline values: CDR1 LNHDA, CDR2 SQIVND (reference sequence). Trimming removed 4 bases from V and 1 base from J, with 10 bases in between. The CDR3 length is 15 residues.

This chain connects TRBV30 to TRBJ1-2; 8 positions agree with TRBD1. Trimming cost V 3 bases and J 7 bases; bases outside gene matches: 4. The CDR3 has 12 residues. The germline V gene has CDR1 GTSNPN and CDR2 SVGIG (reference sequence). CDR3 bases: TGTGCCTGGAGGCAGGGGGCTGGTGGCTACACCTTC. It yields the protein CAWRQGAGGYTF.

V usage is TRBV23-1 and J usage is TRBJ1-3, with no clear D. TRBV23-1 is noted as an ORF with a role that remains uncertain. This CDR3 has 13 residues. The V end was cut by 0 bases, the J end by 3 bases, with 3 bases between. The CDR3 coding sequence is TGCGCCAGCAGTCAATCGCGTGGAAACACCATATATTTT. Translation gives CASSQSRGNTIYF.

The chain links TRBV5-1 to TRBJ2-7; D is unclear. The V and J ends lost 5 bases and 1 base respectively, with 4 bases between them. From germline, CDR1 is SGHRS and CDR2 YFSETQ. The CDR3 runs to 11 residues. This CDR3 reads CASRESYEQYF. CDR3 DNA sequence: TGCGCCAGCAGGGAGTCCTACGAGCAGTACTTC.

CDR3 coding DNA: TGCGCCAGCAGCCCTTTCGCTGGGGCCAACGTCCTGACTTTC. The encoded protein is CASSPFAGANVLTF. The chain couples TRBV5-1 to TRBJ2-6, with unresolved D. The CDR3 extends over 14 amino acids. The V gene's germline CDR1 is SGHRS and CDR2 YFSETQ. With 4 bases removed from V and 2 bases from J, the gap between germline ends came to 7 bases.

The V gene is TRBV6-5, the J gene TRBJ1-2, with 8 bases identical to TRBD1. The CDR3 runs 15 residues. After removal of 7 bases from V and 8 bases from J, the junction contained 15 bases not matched to a gene. Looked up from germline, CDR1 is MNHEY and CDR2 is SVGAGI. CDR3 DNA sequence: TGTGCCAGCAACTACCAGGGGGCCTCATTGGAGGGCTACACCTTC. It translates to CASNYQGASLEGYTF.

The J gene is TRBJ1-1, the V gene TRBV10-3, with TRBD1 as a possible D gene (6 bases). V was cut by 2 bases and J by 1 base, with 11 bases left in between. CDR3 length equals 15 residues. Germline lookup yields CDR1 ENHRY and CDR2 SYGVKD. CDR3 nucleotide sequence: TGTGCCATCAGTGAGCGGCCAGGGGAGAACACTGAAGCTTTCTTT. Its protein product is CAISERPGENTEAFF.

The genes are TRBV5-1 and TRBJ2-1; 10 bases align to TRBD2. Germline-derived CDR1 and CDR2 are SGHRS and YFSETQ. V shed 3 bases, J shed 9 bases, and the junction held 3 bases outside the gene matches. This CDR3 is 13 amino acids long. In nucleotides, the CDR3 is TGCGCCAGCAGCTGGAGCGGGGGGGCTGAGCAGTTCTTC. Amino acids: CASSWSGGAEQFF.

The chain recombines TRBV18 with TRBJ1-2; tentative D call: TRBD1 (6 bases). The CDR3 is 16 amino acids. With 3 bases removed from V and 6 bases from J, the gap between germline ends came to 20 bases. CDR1 and CDR2 (germline): KGHSH, LQKENI. The CDR3 sequence is CASSPSQGWGSDGYTF. CDR3 DNA sequence: TGTGCCAGCTCACCGAGCCAGGGGTGGGGGTCGGATGGCTACACCTTC.

This chain joins TRBV5-1 and TRBJ1-2, with 10 bases that match TRBD1. CDR1 and CDR2 from the germline V gene are SGHRS and YFSETQ. CDR3 length equals 14 residues. V lost 3 bases to trimming and J lost 2 bases; unmatched junction nucleotides: 1. The CDR3 spells CASSSDRGNYGYTF. Here the CDR3 DNA reads TGCGCCAGCAGCTCGGACAGGGGGAACTATGGCTACACCTTC.

J is TRBJ2-5 and V is TRBV10-3, with TRBD1 identical over 8 bases. The CDR3 loop spans 13 amino acids. The ends lost 7 bases at V and 2 bases at J; junction bases unmatched: 3. The germline V gene encodes CDR1 ENHRY and CDR2 SYGVKD. CDR3 sequence reads: CAITGQEQETQYF. CDR3 DNA sequence: TGTGCCATCACGGGACAGGAACAAGAGACCCAGTACTTC.